The present TCR beta chain was sequenced within a study of control samples from healthy donors and cancer patients. The repertoire was sequenced with immunoSEQ multiplex PCR; TCRdb's copy has only in-frame clones and lacks some. The data contain some 120,000 clones, more than 85% of them singletons. The CDR3 sequence is 16 residues long. Looked up from germline, CDR1 is SGDLS and CDR2 is YYNGEE. Trimming cost V 3 bases and J 0 bases, with 13 bases left between them. The sequenced material came from blood. The chain carries TRBV9 and TRBJ1-3, with D unresolved. The receptor's source is a woman aged 18 to 35 in good health. The CDR3 protein is CASSGLSKNSGNTIYF. The CDR3 nucleotides read TGTGCCAGCAGCGGACTATCCAAGAACTCTGGAAACACCATATATTTT.